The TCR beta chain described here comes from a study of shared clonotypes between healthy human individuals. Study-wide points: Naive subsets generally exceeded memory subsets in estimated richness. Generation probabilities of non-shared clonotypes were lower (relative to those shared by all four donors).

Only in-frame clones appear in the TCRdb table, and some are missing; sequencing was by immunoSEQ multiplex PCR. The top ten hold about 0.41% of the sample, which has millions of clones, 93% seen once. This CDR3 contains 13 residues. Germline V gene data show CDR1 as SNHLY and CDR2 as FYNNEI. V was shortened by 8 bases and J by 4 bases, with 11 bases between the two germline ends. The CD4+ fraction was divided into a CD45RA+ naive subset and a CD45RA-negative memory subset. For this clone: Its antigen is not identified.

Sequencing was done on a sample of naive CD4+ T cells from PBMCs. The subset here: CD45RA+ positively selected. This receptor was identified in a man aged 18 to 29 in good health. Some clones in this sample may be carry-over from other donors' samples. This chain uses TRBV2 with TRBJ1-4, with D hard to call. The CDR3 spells CASRVEFNEKLFF. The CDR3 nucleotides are TGTGCCAGCCGTGTGGAGTTTAATGAAAAACTGTTTTTT.